This TCR beta chain was found in a study of OX40 agonist ivuxolimab in advanced cancers. This clone was detected once. Its antigen remains unidentified. CDR1 is SGDLS, CDR2 YYNGEE, per germline. Losses at the gene ends were 0 bases for V and 5 bases for J; bases not matched to a gene: 4. This CDR3 spans 15 amino acids. The method was immunoSEQ multiplex PCR; TCRdb's version includes in-frame clones alone and lacks a portion of them. The sample lists approximately 74,000 clones; just over 90% were seen once. Study-level results: Clones of CD4+ and CD8+ blood T cells grew by week 6 at doses of 0.1 to 3.0 mg/kg.

The rearrangement joins TRBV9 to TRBJ1-4; 7 bases line up with TRBD1. This TCR was sampled from an adult with an advanced solid tumor such as melanoma, head and neck, liver or kidney cancer. Sequencing was performed on CD4+ or CD8+ T cells sorted from blood, taken in a trial of the OX40 agonist ivuxolimab. In DNA, the CDR3 is TGTGCCAGCAGCGTAGCGGAGACAGGGAATGAAAAACTGTTTTTT. This gives the protein CASSVAETGNEKLFF.